Listed here are 9 T cell receptor beta chains from one sample, sequenced in a study of CD8 T cells in Susac syndrome. Random-hexamer reverse transcription was applied to about 0.5 to 1 ug RNA. One entry per CDR3 protein results from TCRdb running MiXCR on the immunoSEQ multiplex PCR reads. The sample lists around 170,000 distinct CDR3 sequences; 85% to 95% were seen once. The material sequenced was CD4+ T cells from PBMCs. Receptors originate from a human donor with Susac syndrome.

The chain combines TRBV18 with TRBJ2-1, with a possible D match to TRBD2 (6 bases). V was shortened by 3 bases and J by 6 bases, with 12 bases between the two germline ends. The V gene's germline CDR1 is KGHSH and CDR2 LQKENI. The CDR3 loop spans 14 amino acids. The CDR3 region has the DNA TGTGCCAGCTCACCCCTCGGGACTCCCAATGAGCAGTTCTTC. Protein product: CASSPLGTPNEQFF.

This clonotype was detected only once. The chain carries TRBV20-1 and TRBJ1-1; D is uncertain. Germline assignment: CDR1 DFQATT and CDR2 SNEGSKA (reference sequence). The CDR3 loop spans 13 amino acids. Between the trimmed V and J ends, which lost 1 base and 1 base, there was a span of 7 bases. The CDR3 DNA is TGCAGTGCTAGAGTACAGACGAACACTGAAGCTTTCTTT. Its translation: CSARVQTNTEAFF.

This rearrangement joins TRBV10-3 to TRBJ2-2; D tentatively reads TRBD1 or TRBD2 (5 bases each). The V gene's germline CDR1 is ENHRY and CDR2 SYGVKD. Trimming removed 10 bases from V and 4 bases from J, with 19 bases in between. CDR3 length: 15 amino acids. The CDR3 here is CANARGAIPTGELFF. The CDR3 DNA is TGTGCCAACGCACGAGGGGCGATCCCCACCGGGGAGCTGTTTTTT.

This clonotype has a single count. This chain joins TRBV14 and TRBJ1-6; no firm D call. The germline gives CDR1 SGHDN, CDR2 FVKESK. V lost 3 bases and J 8 bases, leaving 5 bases between the germline ends. The CDR3 consists of 12 residues. The DNA for the CDR3 is TGTGCCAGCAGCCACCGGGATTCACCCCTCCACTTT. As protein: CASSHRDSPLHF.

The chain combines TRBV29-1 with TRBJ2-3, with 13 nucleotides matching TRBD2. The CDR3 covers 15 residues. CDR1 and CDR2 (germline): SQVTM, ANQGSEA. Trimming removed 4 bases from V and 1 base from J; junction bases left unmatched: 2. CDR3: CSVGGLAGRTDTQYF. In nucleotides, the CDR3 is TGCAGCGTTGGGGGACTAGCGGGGCGCACAGATACGCAGTATTTT.

The rearrangement uses TRBV4-2 and TRBJ2-5; 11 bases fit TRBD2. This CDR3 spans 16 amino acids. Losses at the gene ends were 3 bases for V and 1 base for J; bases not matched to a gene: 4. The germline V gene has CDR1 LGHNA and CDR2 YNFKEQ. The CDR3: CASSQLTSGAQETQYF. CDR3 coding DNA: TGTGCCAGCAGCCAGTTGACTAGCGGGGCCCAAGAGACCCAGTACTTC.

The rearrangement uses TRBV9 and TRBJ1-1; D is undetermined. Germline V gene lookup returns CDR1 SGDLS and CDR2 YYNGEE. The germline V and J ends were trimmed by 4 bases and 2 bases, with 9 bases remaining between them. This CDR3 spans 13 amino acids. The CDR3 DNA reads as TGTGCCAGCAGCATTTGGGGAAACACTGAAGCTTTCTTT. It encodes CASSIWGNTEAFF.

The chain uses TRBV30 and TRBJ1-1; D remains unclear. V lost 1 base, J lost 0 bases, and 6 bases lay in between. Germline-derived CDR1 and CDR2 are GTSNPN and SVGIG (reference sequence). The CDR3 has 13 residues. CDR3 amino acids: CAWSGQLNTEAFF. CDR3 nucleotide sequence: TGTGCCTGGAGTGGGCAGCTGAACACTGAAGCTTTCTTT.

This chain joins TRBV4-2 and TRBJ2-7, with TRBD2 identical over 9 bases. The junction had 4 bases not matched to a gene; V was cut back by 1 base and J by 3 bases. The CDR3 consists of 15 residues. CDR1 is LGHNA, CDR2 YNFKEQ, per germline. The CDR3 here is CASSQVLAGDYEQYF. The CDR3 DNA reads as TGTGCCAGCAGCCAAGTCTTAGCGGGGGACTACGAGCAGTACTTC.